A single sample is the source of the 8 T cell receptor beta chains below, sequenced in a study of tissue T cells after allogeneic stem cell transplantation. The data were produced by immunoSEQ multiplex PCR, yet TCRdb's version contains in-frame clones alone and is incomplete. The sample has some 22,000 clones, 55% to 75% seen once; the top ten hold about 0.71%. The sequenced material came from spleen. These receptors all stem from a female BALB/c mouse in good health. The strain's MHC haplotype is H2-d.

To note about this clone: Mouse gene names apply. Coverage ceases 1 residue before the CDR3 finishes, and the germline J gene fills in the end. The chain is built from TRBV4 and TRBJ1-1, with a weak D call TRBD1 (5 bases). The CDR3 consists of 14 residues. Trimming pared 3 bases from V and 0 bases from J, leaving 8 bases between. Germline values: CDR1 LGHDT, CDR2 YNNKQL (reference sequence). CDR3 sequence: CASSYPGANTEVFF. CDR3 DNA (partial): TGTGCCAGCAGCTATCCGGGGGCAAACACAGAAGTCTTC.

Worth noting for this clone: The genes are named according to mouse. Sequencing ends 1 residue short of the CDR3 end; the germline J gene provides the rest. The rearrangement uses TRBV31 and TRBJ1-6, with 8 bases fitting TRBD1. TRBJ1-6 is identified as an open reading frame with a role that is uncertain. The CDR3 extends over 16 amino acids. Trimming cost V 1 base and J 3 bases; bases outside gene matches: 5. The germline V gene has CDR1 GKSSPN and CDR2 SITVG. The DNA read from the CDR3 is TGTGCCTGGAGTCGGAGGGACAGGATCTATAATTCGCCCCTCTAC. Protein: CAWSRRDRIYNSPLY. The whole CDR3 sequence reads CAWSRRDRIYNSPLYF.

Regarding this clone: Gene names follow the mouse nomenclature. The read terminates 1 residue before the CDR3 end, so the remaining end is supplied by the germline J gene. The V call is TRBV2, the J call TRBJ2-3; TRBD2 matches at 8 bases. V trimming: 0 bases; J trimming: 3 bases; junction bases outside the gene matches: 2. CDR3 length equals 15 residues. Looked up from germline, CDR1 is LGHNA and CDR2 is YSYQKL. This chain's CDR3 is CASSQEGTGAETLYF. The sequenced part of the CDR3 DNA is TGTGCCAGCAGCCAAGAAGGGACTGGAGCAGAAACGCTGTAT.

About this clone: Mouse gene names apply. The read ends 1 residue before the CDR3 terminus; that terminus is restored from the germline J gene. The chain employs TRBV1 and TRBJ2-2; no reliable D call. The V gene lost 1 base and the J gene lost 0 bases, with 6 bases spanning the gap. The CDR3 has 15 amino acids. The germline V gene encodes CDR1 NSQYPW and CDR2 LRSPGD (reference sequence). The covered CDR3 bases are TGCACCTGCAGTGCAGCGGGCGCAAACACCGGGCAGCTCTAC. As protein: CTCSAAGANTGQLY. The entire CDR3 reads CTCSAAGANTGQLYF.

A remark on this clone: The genes are named according to mouse. Read sequence stops 1 residue before the CDR3 end, and the germline J gene provides the missing end. The gene calls are TRBV3 and TRBJ2-7; 9 positions match TRBD1. The CDR3 length is 14 residues. The J segment lost 6 bases and the V segment lost 3 bases, leaving 6 bases of the junction unmatched. CDR1 is SNHLY and CDR2 is FYNGKV in the germline V gene (reference sequence). The CDR3 is CASSLGDRVGEQYF. The sequenced part of the CDR3 DNA is TGTGCCAGCAGCTTGGGGGACAGGGTTGGTGAACAGTAC.

This clone has a handful of counts. The gene symbols are mouse symbols. The DNA ends 1 residue before the CDR3 does, and the rest of the CDR3 is filled in from the germline J gene. This sequence joins TRBV29 and TRBJ1-2; 9 bases fit TRBD1. Germline loops: CDR1 MSHET, CDR2 SYDVDS. The V gene end was trimmed by 7 bases and the J gene end by 2 bases; junction bases not matched to a gene: 5. The CDR3 is 14 residues long. CDR3 sequence reads: CASTSGTGNSDYTF. The DNA read from the CDR3 is TGTGCTAGCACCTCCGGGACAGGGAACTCCGACTACACC.

In regard to this clone: Germline and genes: mouse. The sequence runs out 1 residue before the end of the CDR3; the remainder is reconstructed from the germline J gene. The chain has TRBV16 and TRBJ1-2; D remains ambiguous. CDR1 and CDR2 (germline): SGHSA, FRNQAP. The CDR3 length is 13 residues. The ends were cut back, 1 base at V and 1 base at J, with 4 bases in the middle. The DNA read from the CDR3 is TGTGCAAGCAGCTTAGCGGAAAACTCCGACTACACC. Translation: CASSLAENSDYT. The full CDR3 sequence reads CASSLAENSDYTF.

Concerning this clone itself: Here the gene names and germline are mouse. The read halts 1 residue ahead of the CDR3 end, with the missing end drawn from the germline J gene. The chain has TRBV13-2 and TRBJ2-4; D gene uncertain. Germline V gene data show CDR1 as NNHNN and CDR2 as SYGAGS (reference sequence). The CDR3 has 13 residues. V gave up 0 bases and J gave up 2 bases, with 4 bases separating them. CDR3 sequence reads: CASGDGDQNTLYF. Incomplete CDR3 DNA: TGTGCCAGCGGTGATGGGGATCAAAACACCTTGTAC.